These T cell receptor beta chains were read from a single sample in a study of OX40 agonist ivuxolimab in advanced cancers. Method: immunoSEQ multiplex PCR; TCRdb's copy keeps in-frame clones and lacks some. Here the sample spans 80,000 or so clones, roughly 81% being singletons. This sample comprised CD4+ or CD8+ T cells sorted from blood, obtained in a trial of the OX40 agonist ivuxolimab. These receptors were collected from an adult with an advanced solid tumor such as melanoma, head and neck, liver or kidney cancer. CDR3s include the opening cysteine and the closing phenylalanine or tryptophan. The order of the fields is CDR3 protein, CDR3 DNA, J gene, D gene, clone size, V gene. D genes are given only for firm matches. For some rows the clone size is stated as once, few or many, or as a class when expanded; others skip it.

CDR3 protein: CASSLAGFLRNEQFF
CDR3 DNA: TGTGCCAGCAGCTTAGCTGGCTTTCTGAGGAATGAGCAGTTCTTC
J gene: TRBJ2-1
D gene: -
clone size: -
V gene: TRBV7-9

CDR3 protein: CASSSSPRSRNSPLHF
CDR3 DNA: TGTGCCAGCAGCTCCTCTCCCCGCTCGCGGAATTCACCCCTCCACTTT
J gene: TRBJ1-6
D gene: -
clone size: few
V gene: TRBV7-2

CDR3 protein: CASSLGGVRPQHF
CDR3 DNA: TGTGCCAGCAGCTTAGGAGGTGTTAGGCCCCAGCATTTT
J gene: TRBJ1-5
D gene: -
clone size: -
V gene: TRBV7-8

CDR3 protein: CASSLQGPNSPLHF
CDR3 DNA: TGTGCCAGCAGTTTACAGGGACCCAATTCACCCCTCCACTTT
J gene: TRBJ1-6
D gene: -
clone size: -
V gene: TRBV28

CDR3 protein: CASRGNRMVYGYTF
CDR3 DNA: TGTGCCAGCAGAGGGAACAGGATGGTCTATGGCTACACCTTC
J gene: TRBJ1-2
D gene: -
clone size: once
V gene: TRBV5-6

CDR3 protein: CSVEVRGDEQYF
CDR3 DNA: TGCAGCGTTGAAGTAAGGGGTGACGAGCAGTACTTC
J gene: TRBJ2-7
D gene: -
clone size: -
V gene: TRBV29-1

CDR3 protein: CASRFPAGNTIYF
CDR3 DNA: TGTGCCAGCAGATTCCCCGCTGGAAACACCATATATTTT
J gene: TRBJ1-3
D gene: -
clone size: -
V gene: TRBV6-1

CDR3 protein: CASSQGRAQGDTQYF
CDR3 DNA: TGTGCCAGCAGCCAAGGGCGGGCACAGGGAGATACGCAGTATTTT
J gene: TRBJ2-3
D gene: -
clone size: once
V gene: TRBV4-2

CDR3 protein: CASSYLGQGGQPQHF
CDR3 DNA: TGTGCCAGCAGTTACTTGGGACAGGGAGGTCAGCCCCAGCATTTT
J gene: TRBJ1-5
D gene: TRBD1
clone size: -
V gene: TRBV6-6

CDR3 protein: CASSPYDGSYGYTF
CDR3 DNA: TGTGCCAGCAGTCCGTACGACGGGAGCTATGGCTACACCTTC
J gene: TRBJ1-2
D gene: -
clone size: few
V gene: TRBV27

CDR3 protein: CASSGGQPQEKLFF
CDR3 DNA: TGTGCCAGCAGCGGGGGACAGCCTCAGGAAAAACTGTTTTTT
J gene: TRBJ1-4
D gene: TRBD1
clone size: -
V gene: TRBV11-2

CDR3 protein: CASSQSQGAGYNF
CDR3 DNA: TGTGCCAGCAGCCAATCCCAAGGGGCAGGCTACAACTTC
J gene: TRBJ2-7
D gene: -
clone size: -
V gene: TRBV14

CDR3 protein: CASSYSVGGPAYEQYF
CDR3 DNA: TGTGCCAGCAGTTACTCGGTGGGAGGGCCCGCCTACGAGCAGTACTTC
J gene: TRBJ2-7
D gene: TRBD2
clone size: once
V gene: TRBV6-6

CDR3 protein: CASQVLLNTDTQYF
CDR3 DNA: TGTGCCAGCCAGGTCCTGCTGAACACAGATACGCAGTATTTT
J gene: TRBJ2-3
D gene: -
clone size: -
V gene: TRBV6-1

CDR3 protein: CASSIDFSEKLFF
CDR3 DNA: TGTGCCAGTAGTATAGATTTCAGTGAAAAACTGTTTTTT
J gene: TRBJ1-4
D gene: -
clone size: -
V gene: TRBV19

CDR3 protein: CASSAFPRDTLDEQYF
CDR3 DNA: TGTGCCAGCAGCGCCTTTCCCCGGGACACCCTTGACGAGCAGTACTTC
J gene: TRBJ2-7
D gene: -
clone size: once
V gene: TRBV7-8

CDR3 protein: CASSIQFRGYEQYF
CDR3 DNA: TGTGCCAGTAGTATACAGTTCCGGGGCTACGAGCAGTACTTC
J gene: TRBJ2-7
D gene: -
clone size: -
V gene: TRBV19

CDR3 protein: CASSLLATSGNTIYF
CDR3 DNA: TGTGCCAGCAGTCTTCTGGCGACCTCTGGAAACACCATATATTTT
J gene: TRBJ1-3
D gene: -
clone size: once
V gene: TRBV7-2

CDR3 protein: CASSDSGRANNEQFF
CDR3 DNA: TGTGCCAGCAGTGATAGCGGGAGGGCCAATAATGAGCAGTTCTTC
J gene: TRBJ2-1
D gene: TRBD2
clone size: -
V gene: TRBV2

CDR3 protein: CASSPIDSNNGYTF
CDR3 DNA: TGTGCCAGCTCACCAATTGACAGTAACAATGGCTACACCTTC
J gene: TRBJ1-2
D gene: -
clone size: -
V gene: TRBV18

CDR3 protein: CSVRTGQVQYF
CDR3 DNA: TGCAGCGTAAGGACAGGGCAAGTGCAGTACTTC
J gene: TRBJ2-5
D gene: TRBD1
clone size: -
V gene: TRBV29-1

CDR3 protein: CASSPGLAGGSTDTQYF
CDR3 DNA: TGTGCCAGCTCTCCCGGACTAGCGGGGGGGAGCACAGATACGCAGTATTTT
J gene: TRBJ2-3
D gene: TRBD2
clone size: -
V gene: TRBV18

CDR3 protein: CASSLSLYNEQFF
CDR3 DNA: TGTGCCAGCAGCTTATCCCTATACAATGAGCAGTTCTTC
J gene: TRBJ2-1
D gene: -
clone size: -
V gene: TRBV7-9

CDR3 protein: CASSLAGMVANEQFF
CDR3 DNA: TGTGCCAGCAGCTTAGCCGGGATGGTCGCGAATGAGCAGTTCTTC
J gene: TRBJ2-1
D gene: -
clone size: -
V gene: TRBV7-2

CDR3 protein: CASRETGEAFF
CDR3 DNA: TGCGCCAGCAGGGAGACAGGGGAAGCTTTCTTT
J gene: TRBJ1-1
D gene: TRBD1
clone size: -
V gene: TRBV5-1

CDR3 protein: CASSSGQGRINEKLFF
CDR3 DNA: TGTGCCAGTAGTTCCGGACAGGGTCGAATTAATGAAAAACTGTTTTTT
J gene: TRBJ1-4
D gene: TRBD1
clone size: once
V gene: TRBV19

CDR3 protein: CAIKSTQTDTDTQYF
CDR3 DNA: TGTGCCATCAAATCGACCCAAACCGACACAGATACGCAGTATTTT
J gene: TRBJ2-3
D gene: -
clone size: -
V gene: TRBV10-3

CDR3 protein: CASSQDVGGDTDTQYF
CDR3 DNA: TGCGCCAGCAGCCAAGACGTTGGTGGGGACACAGATACGCAGTATTTT
J gene: TRBJ2-3
D gene: -
clone size: -
V gene: TRBV4-3

CDR3 protein: CASSPRLAGTRDTQYF
CDR3 DNA: TGTGCCAGCAGCCCGCGACTAGCGGGGACCCGGGATACGCAGTATTTT
J gene: TRBJ2-3
D gene: TRBD2
clone size: -
V gene: TRBV9

CDR3 protein: CASSQVSLASGGAGETQYF
CDR3 DNA: TGCGCCAGCAGCCAAGTTTCCCTGGCTAGCGGGGGGGCGGGGGAGACCCAGTACTTC
J gene: TRBJ2-5
D gene: TRBD2
clone size: -
V gene: TRBV4-3

CDR3 protein: CASSLYRLGETQYF
CDR3 DNA: TGTGCCAGCAGCTTGTACCGCCTTGGGGAGACCCAGTACTTC
J gene: TRBJ2-5
D gene: -
clone size: -
V gene: TRBV5-6

CDR3 protein: CASSPRTVTYNEQFF
CDR3 DNA: TGTGCCAGCAGCCCCCGGACAGTGACCTACAATGAGCAGTTCTTC
J gene: TRBJ2-1
D gene: -
clone size: -
V gene: TRBV11-2

CDR3 protein: CASSPALTGGGGYTF
CDR3 DNA: TGTGCCAGCAGCCCCGCACTCACAGGGGGGGGTGGCTACACCTTC
J gene: TRBJ1-2
D gene: TRBD1
clone size: -
V gene: TRBV7-2

CDR3 protein: CASSRGGNSLANYGYTF
CDR3 DNA: TGCGCCAGCAGCAGGGGGGGAAATTCGTTAGCTAACTATGGCTACACCTTC
J gene: TRBJ1-2
D gene: -
clone size: -
V gene: TRBV5-1

CDR3 protein: CASSGQPTDTQYF
CDR3 DNA: TGCGCCAGCAGCGGTCAGCCCACAGATACGCAGTATTTT
J gene: TRBJ2-3
D gene: -
clone size: -
V gene: TRBV5-1

CDR3 protein: CASSPQGRTTNEKLFF
CDR3 DNA: TGTGCCAGCAGCCCACAAGGAAGGACAACTAATGAAAAACTGTTTTTT
J gene: TRBJ1-4
D gene: -
clone size: -
V gene: TRBV9

CDR3 protein: CASSTDGYEQYF
CDR3 DNA: TGCGCCAGCAGCACGGACGGGTACGAGCAGTACTTC
J gene: TRBJ2-7
D gene: -
clone size: few
V gene: TRBV5-1

CDR3 protein: CASSVRDTQETQYF
CDR3 DNA: TGTGCCAGCAGCGTAAGGGACACACAAGAGACCCAGTACTTC
J gene: TRBJ2-5
D gene: -
clone size: -
V gene: TRBV9

CDR3 protein: CASSQDRGPGANVLTF
CDR3 DNA: TGTGCCAGCTCCCAGGACAGGGGGCCTGGGGCCAACGTCCTGACTTTC
J gene: TRBJ2-6
D gene: TRBD1
clone size: -
V gene: TRBV18

CDR3 protein: CASSAGRPNTEAFF
CDR3 DNA: TGTGCCAGTAGTGCAGGCCGTCCGAACACTGAAGCTTTCTTT
J gene: TRBJ1-1
D gene: -
clone size: few
V gene: TRBV19

CDR3 protein: CASSLEYNSPLHF
CDR3 DNA: TGTGCCAGCAGCTTAGAATATAATTCACCCCTCCACTTT
J gene: TRBJ1-6
D gene: -
clone size: -
V gene: TRBV7-8

CDR3 protein: CASSKNFVAVYQETQYF
CDR3 DNA: TGTGCCAGCAGCAAAAACTTCGTAGCGGTGTACCAAGAGACCCAGTACTTC
J gene: TRBJ2-5
D gene: -
clone size: -
V gene: TRBV21-1

CDR3 protein: CASSKGQGQLSNTGELFF
CDR3 DNA: TGTGCCAGCAGCAAGGGACAGGGGCAGCTGTCGAACACCGGGGAGCTGTTTTTT
J gene: TRBJ2-2
D gene: TRBD1
clone size: -
V gene: TRBV5-5

CDR3 protein: CASSASSSGNTIYF
CDR3 DNA: TGTGCCAGCAGTGCTTCGAGCTCTGGAAACACCATATATTTT
J gene: TRBJ1-3
D gene: -
clone size: -
V gene: TRBV2

CDR3 protein: CASSQVGRVGENIQYF
CDR3 DNA: TGCGCCAGCAGCCAAGTAGGACGGGTCGGGGAAAACATTCAGTACTTC
J gene: TRBJ2-4
D gene: -
clone size: -
V gene: TRBV4-1

CDR3 protein: CASTDGTGGHNEQFF
CDR3 DNA: TGTGCCAGCACTGACGGGACAGGAGGCCACAATGAGCAGTTCTTC
J gene: TRBJ2-1
D gene: TRBD1
clone size: once
V gene: TRBV6-4

CDR3 protein: CASSFAPLGEYNEQFF
CDR3 DNA: TGCGCCAGCAGCTTCGCCCCCCTGGGGGAGTACAATGAGCAGTTCTTC
J gene: TRBJ2-1
D gene: -
clone size: -
V gene: TRBV5-1

CDR3 protein: CAWSPTGAEAFF
CDR3 DNA: TGTGCCTGGAGTCCTACAGGGGCTGAAGCTTTCTTT
J gene: TRBJ1-1
D gene: TRBD1
clone size: -
V gene: TRBV30

CDR3 protein: CASSSADSFNQPQHF
CDR3 DNA: TGTGCCAGCAGTTCGGCAGACAGCTTCAATCAGCCCCAGCATTTT
J gene: TRBJ1-5
D gene: -
clone size: once
V gene: TRBV6-5

CDR3 protein: CASSSERSRVGAFF
CDR3 DNA: TGCGCCAGCAGCTCGGAAAGGAGTCGAGTCGGGGCTTTCTTT
J gene: TRBJ1-1
D gene: -
clone size: -
V gene: TRBV5-1